This TCR beta chain was captured by sequencing in a study of cytotoxic CD8 clonotypes in ibrutinib-treated CLL. Study in general: Across the patients, roughly 10 were relapsed/refractory, roughly 15 treatment-naive and approximately 18 IGHV unmutated. The sample average was about 260,000 productive templates and tens of thousands of productive rearrangements.

General study results and limits: Clonality, elevated at ibrutinib response, dropped back toward baseline at progression. The study found baseline clonality above age-matched healthy donors, tracking circulating CD8+ T-cell counts.

Generated by immunoSEQ multiplex PCR, the TCRdb table keeps only in-frame clones and is missing some. The sample consists of some 150,000 clones, approximately 80% of them appearing once. In regard to this clone: Its antigen is undetermined.

Germline CDR1 reads KGHSH; CDR2 reads LQKENI. The CDR3 extends over 17 amino acids. Trimming at V came to 2 bases and at J to 7 bases, leaving 11 bases not matched to a gene. The rearrangement links TRBV18 to TRBJ1-4, with 9 nucleotides matching TRBD1. The source material was PBMCs, sampled after 24 months of ibrutinib treatment. This TCR was sampled from a human donor with chronic lymphocytic leukemia. The CDR3 nucleotides read TGTGCCAGCTCACCAATACGGACAGGGGCGACCAGTGAAAAACTGTTTTTT. It codes for CASSPIRTGATSEKLFF.